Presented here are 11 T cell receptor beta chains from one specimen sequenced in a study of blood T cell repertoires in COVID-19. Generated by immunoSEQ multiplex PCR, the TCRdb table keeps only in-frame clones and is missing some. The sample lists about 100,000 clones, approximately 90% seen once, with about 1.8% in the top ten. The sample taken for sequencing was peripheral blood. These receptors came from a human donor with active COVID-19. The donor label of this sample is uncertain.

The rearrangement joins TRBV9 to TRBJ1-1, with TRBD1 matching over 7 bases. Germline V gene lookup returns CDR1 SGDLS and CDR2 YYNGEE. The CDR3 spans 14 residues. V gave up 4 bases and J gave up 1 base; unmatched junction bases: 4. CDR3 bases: TGTGCCAGCAGCAAAAGGACAGGGAACACTGAAGCTTTCTTT. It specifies CASSKRTGNTEAFF.

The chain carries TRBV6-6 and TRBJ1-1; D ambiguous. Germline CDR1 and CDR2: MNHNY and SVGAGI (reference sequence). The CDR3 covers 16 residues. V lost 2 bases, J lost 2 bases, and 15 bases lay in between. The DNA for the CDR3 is TGTGCCAGCAGTTACCCCGAAGTAGCCGGTAACACTGAAGCTTTCTTT. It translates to CASSYPEVAGNTEAFF.

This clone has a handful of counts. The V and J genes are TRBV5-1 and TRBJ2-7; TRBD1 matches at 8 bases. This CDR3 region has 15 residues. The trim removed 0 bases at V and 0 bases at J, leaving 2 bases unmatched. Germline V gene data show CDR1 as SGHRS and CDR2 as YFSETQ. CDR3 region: CASSLGDRNSYEQYF. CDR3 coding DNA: TGCGCCAGCAGCTTGGGGGACAGGAACTCCTACGAGCAGTACTTC.

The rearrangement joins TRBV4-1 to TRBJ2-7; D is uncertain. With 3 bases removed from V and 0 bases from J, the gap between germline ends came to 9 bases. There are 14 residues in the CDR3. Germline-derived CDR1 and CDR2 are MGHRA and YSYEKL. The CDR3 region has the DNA TGCGCCAGCAGCCAGTCGGAGAGCTCCTACGAGCAGTACTTC. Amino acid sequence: CASSQSESSYEQYF.

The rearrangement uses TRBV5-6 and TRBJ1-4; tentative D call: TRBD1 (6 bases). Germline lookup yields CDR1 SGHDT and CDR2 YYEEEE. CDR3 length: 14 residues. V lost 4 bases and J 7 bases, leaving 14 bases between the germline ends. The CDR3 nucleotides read TGTGCCAGCAGCCGTTCATTGGGGGCTGAAAAACTGTTTTTT. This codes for CASSRSLGAEKLFF.

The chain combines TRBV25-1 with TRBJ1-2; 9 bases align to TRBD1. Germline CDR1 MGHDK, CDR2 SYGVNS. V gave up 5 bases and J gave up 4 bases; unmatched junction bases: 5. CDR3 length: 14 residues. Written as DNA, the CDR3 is TGTGCCAGCAGTCCCCCGGGACAGGGCTATGGCTACACCTTC. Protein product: CASSPPGQGYGYTF.

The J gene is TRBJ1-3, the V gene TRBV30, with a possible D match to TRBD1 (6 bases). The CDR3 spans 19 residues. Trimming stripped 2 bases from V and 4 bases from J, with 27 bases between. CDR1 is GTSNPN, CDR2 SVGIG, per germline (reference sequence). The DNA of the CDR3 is TGTGCCTGGAGTCTTTTTGCGTCAGGGGATCCGCAGATCGGAAACACCATATATTTT. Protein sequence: CAWSLFASGDPQIGNTIYF.

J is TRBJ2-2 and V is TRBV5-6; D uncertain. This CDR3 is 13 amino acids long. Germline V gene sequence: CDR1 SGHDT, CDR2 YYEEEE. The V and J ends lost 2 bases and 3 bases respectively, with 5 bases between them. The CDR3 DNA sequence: TGTGCCAGCAGCTTACCGGACACCGGGGAGCTGTTTTTT. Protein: CASSLPDTGELFF.

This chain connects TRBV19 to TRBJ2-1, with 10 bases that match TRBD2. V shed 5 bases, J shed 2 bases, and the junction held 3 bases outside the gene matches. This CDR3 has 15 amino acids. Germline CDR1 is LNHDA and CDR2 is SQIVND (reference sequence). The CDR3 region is CASSPGLAAYNEQFF. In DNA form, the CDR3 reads TGTGCCAGTAGTCCCGGACTAGCGGCCTACAATGAGCAGTTCTTC.

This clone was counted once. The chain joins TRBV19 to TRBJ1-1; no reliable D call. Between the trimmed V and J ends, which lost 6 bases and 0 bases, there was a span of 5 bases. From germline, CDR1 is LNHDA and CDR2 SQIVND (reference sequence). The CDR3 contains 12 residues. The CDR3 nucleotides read TGTGCCAGTAGCCTCGTGAACACTGAAGCTTTCTTT. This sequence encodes CASSLVNTEAFF.

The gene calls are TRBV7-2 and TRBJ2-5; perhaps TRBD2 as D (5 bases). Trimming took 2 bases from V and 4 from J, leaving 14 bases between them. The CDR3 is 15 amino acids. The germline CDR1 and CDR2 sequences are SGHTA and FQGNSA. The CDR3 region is CASSLSVIASETQYF. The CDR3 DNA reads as TGTGCCAGCAGCTTATCGGTGATAGCGTCAGAGACCCAGTACTTC.